Listed below are T cell receptor beta chains from one sample, sequenced in a study of T cells in localized non-small cell lung cancer. Generated by immunoSEQ multiplex PCR, the TCRdb table keeps only in-frame clones and is missing some. This sample has about 130,000 clones, with 70% to 90% found just once. Sample: peripheral blood, taken before any cancer treatment. All receptors derive from a female donor at least 60 years old with stage I lung adenocarcinoma. The CDR3 runs from the conserved cysteine through the conserved F or W. A D gene is named only where the DNA matches it firmly. Only part of the rows carry a size: once, few, many, or a class if the clone is expanded.

cdr3_nt cdr3_aa d_call j_call v_call clone_size
TGCGCCAGCAGCTTGGAAGGGGGCACTGAAGCTTTCTTT CASSLEGGTEAFF . TRBJ1-1 TRBV5-1 few
TGTGCCAGCAGCTTCGGACAGGGGGCTTACAATGAGCAGTTCTTC CASSFGQGAYNEQFF TRBD1 TRBJ2-1 TRBV7-6 .
TGTGCCAGCAGCTTAGTGGGCAGTGGGGCTAACTATGGCTACACCTTC CASSLVGSGANYGYTF . TRBJ1-2 TRBV11-2 .
TGTGCCAGCAGCCCGCGGGCACCCAACACTGAAGCTTTCTTT CASSPRAPNTEAFF . TRBJ1-1 TRBV5-4 .
TGTGCCAGCAGACCTCTGGGGGAATGGGCGCAGAGCACAGATACGCAGTATTTT CASRPLGEWAQSTDTQYF . TRBJ2-3 TRBV28 .
TGTGCCAGCAGTTACTTAGGACAGGGCACAGATACGCAGTATTTT CASSYLGQGTDTQYF TRBD1 TRBJ2-3 TRBV6-5 .
TGTGCCGCAACTGAGGGACAGACCGAGCAGTTCTTC CAATEGQTEQFF TRBD1 TRBJ2-1 TRBV7-9 .
TGTGCCAGCAGTCCGAAGGTAGCGGGAGAAGAGACCCAGTACTTC CASSPKVAGEETQYF TRBD2 TRBJ2-5 TRBV27 .
TGTGCCAGCATGCGGACAGGGCTACACGAGCAGTACTTC CASMRTGLHEQYF TRBD1 TRBJ2-7 TRBV11-2 .
TGTGCCAGCAGCGAGCGGTGGACCGGGGAGCTGTTTTTT CASSERWTGELFF . TRBJ2-2 TRBV6-1 .
TGCGCCAGCAGCCAAGGGCTAGCGGGAGTATTTGAGCAGTACTTC CASSQGLAGVFEQYF TRBD2 TRBJ2-7 TRBV4-1 .
TGTGCCATTTCCCCCAGCCCCCAAGGGGACAATGAAAAACTGTTTTTT CAISPSPQGDNEKLFF . TRBJ1-4 TRBV5-4 .
TGCGCCAGCAGCGGTAGCGGGAGAGTTTCAGATACGCAGTATTTT CASSGSGRVSDTQYF TRBD2 TRBJ2-3 TRBV4-1 .
TGTGCCAGCAGCCTAGGTCGAGGAAACACCATATATTTT CASSLGRGNTIYF . TRBJ1-3 TRBV7-6 once
TGTGCCAGCAGCCACCGGGACAGGGTGAATGAAAAACTGTTTTTT CASSHRDRVNEKLFF TRBD1 TRBJ1-4 TRBV13 many
TGTGCCAGCAGCTTAGTAGCGGGAGCAGAGACCCAGTACTTC CASSLVAGAETQYF TRBD2 TRBJ2-5 TRBV7-7 .
TGTGCCAGTAGTGCAGGGGGCCGCGGAAACACCATATATTTT CASSAGGRGNTIYF TRBD1 TRBJ1-3 TRBV19 few
TGTGCCTGGAATAGGGGGGTTGGACCCCGCAATGAGCAGTTCTTC CAWNRGVGPRNEQFF . TRBJ2-1 TRBV30 .
TGTGCCAGCAGCTATAATCCGTGGAATGAGCAGTTCTTC CASSYNPWNEQFF . TRBJ2-1 TRBV5-6 .
TGTGCCAGCCAGTCGGGTTTAGAGCAGTACTTC CASQSGLEQYF . TRBJ2-7 TRBV2 .
TGCGCCAGCAGCTGGGTATCGGGCACTGAAGCTTTCTTT CASSWVSGTEAFF . TRBJ1-1 TRBV5-1 once
TGCAGCGTTGAAGGCCAGCGGGAGGGTCAAGAGACCCAGTACTTC CSVEGQREGQETQYF TRBD2 TRBJ2-5 TRBV29-1 .
TGTGCCAGCAGCTTATTCGGGCTAGCGGGAGTCGCCGGGGAGCTGTTTTTT CASSLFGLAGVAGELFF TRBD2 TRBJ2-2 TRBV11-3 once
TGTGCCAGCAGTGGGGACCAAATCTACGAAAAACTGTTTTTT CASSGDQIYEKLFF . TRBJ1-4 TRBV2 .
TGTGCCAGCAGCTTGGGGCCCGGGACAGGCCAACAGCCCCAGCATTTT CASSLGPGTGQQPQHF TRBD1 TRBJ1-5 TRBV5-4 .
TGTGCCAGCAGCGTAGCTCCCACAGATACGCAGTATTTT CASSVAPTDTQYF . TRBJ2-3 TRBV9 once
TGTGCCAGCAGCATGGGACTCAGCACAGATACGCAGTATTTT CASSMGLSTDTQYF . TRBJ2-3 TRBV11-3 once
TGCGCCAGCAGCTTGTTGGACTACGAGCAGTACTTC CASSLLDYEQYF . TRBJ2-7 TRBV5-1 .
TGTGCCAGCAGAGACAGGAGGGACACTGAAGCTTTCTTT CASRDRRDTEAFF . TRBJ1-1 TRBV2 .
TGTGCCAGCAGCTTTTTTTCGGACCCGAACACTGAAGCTTTCTTT CASSFFSDPNTEAFF . TRBJ1-1 TRBV7-8 .
TGTGCCAGCAGCTCGAGAGGGGGTGGCACAGATACGCAGTATTTT CASSSRGGGTDTQYF . TRBJ2-3 TRBV11-3 .
TGTGCCAGCAGTCCACCCACTTCGGGAAACTACGAGCAGTACTTC CASSPPTSGNYEQYF . TRBJ2-7 TRBV28 .
TGTGCCAGTAGTATGGAGAGGGGACCTAGGGAAGCTTTCTTT CASSMERGPREAFF . TRBJ1-1 TRBV19 .
TGTGCCATCAGCGCACAGGGTCAAGCTTTCTTT CAISAQGQAFF . TRBJ1-1 TRBV10-3 .
TGTGCCAGCTCAGGACTGAACCAAGAGACCCAGTACTTC CASSGLNQETQYF . TRBJ2-5 TRBV18 .
TGCGCCAGCAGCTTGGGCCACCTGAGCTCCTACGAGCAGTACTTC CASSLGHLSSYEQYF . TRBJ2-7 TRBV5-1 once
TGTGCCAGTAGTTTCCGGGAGCTACTCGGGGAGCTGTTTTTT CASSFRELLGELFF . TRBJ2-2 TRBV19 .
TGCGCCAGCAGCCCTAGCGGACCGAACACCGGGGAGCTGTTTTTT CASSPSGPNTGELFF TRBD2 TRBJ2-2 TRBV5-1 few
TGCGCCAGCAGCTTCCAAGCAGGACCCACCTACGAGCAGTACTTC CASSFQAGPTYEQYF . TRBJ2-7 TRBV5-1 .
TGTGCCAGCAACGCGGGAAATTATGAGCAGTTCTTC CASNAGNYEQFF . TRBJ2-1 TRBV28 .
TGTGCCAGCAGTTGGAATGCGGGTCCCTTTGAAGCTTTCTTT CASSWNAGPFEAFF . TRBJ1-1 TRBV27 .
TGCGCCAGCAGCCAAGAAGGAGGGGCTAATGAAAAACTGTTTTTT CASSQEGGANEKLFF . TRBJ1-4 TRBV4-1 .
TGTGCCAGTAGTACGCAGACAGGAGCCACTGAAGCTTTCTTT CASSTQTGATEAFF . TRBJ1-1 TRBV19 .
TGTGCCAGCAGTTCAGGGGGGACTGAAGCTTTCTTT CASSSGGTEAFF TRBD1 TRBJ1-1 TRBV2 .
TGTGCCAGCGGGGGACAGGCGGGCGGCTACACCTTC CASGGQAGGYTF TRBD1 TRBJ1-2 TRBV27 .